This T cell receptor beta chain was recorded in a study of shared clonotypes between healthy human individuals. The V gene's germline CDR1 is SGDLS and CDR2 YYNGEE. Trimming pared 0 bases from V and 0 bases from J, leaving 10 bases between. The CDR3 spans 16 residues. CD45RO negativity and positive selection for CCR7 defined naive CD8 cells, a population that excluded terminally differentiated effector memory CD45RA+ cells. Study conclusions and caveats: Non-shared clonotypes had lower generation probabilities than those shared by all four donors. Researchers sampled blood only, noting tissue repertoires likely differ. Larger estimated richness was generally recorded for naive subsets relative to memory subsets. Few donors limited the genetic and exposure-history diversity represented.

Profiled with immunoSEQ multiplex PCR; TCRdb holds only in-frame clones, not every one. The table lists about 580,000 clones, nearly 98% of them singletons. Regarding this clone: Its antigen remains unidentified.

The sequenced sample was naive CD8+ T cells sorted from blood. The chain employs TRBV9 and TRBJ2-4; D remains ambiguous. The receptor was derived from a man in his thirties or forties in good health. The CDR3 protein is CASSVGSGLAKNIQYF. CDR3 coding DNA: TGTGCCAGCAGCGTAGGGTCGGGCCTAGCCAAAAACATTCAGTACTTC.